The TCR beta chain under discussion was sequenced for a study of vaccination effects on CD4 cells after COVID-19. As for the study in general: Post-vaccine sample collection fell at a median of 72 days after the second dose. The study's findings and limits: Whether induced by infection or by vaccine, clones showed marked clonal contraction late after vaccination.

A remark on this clone: Antigen: not known.

ViraFEST used viral peptide pools to expand antigen-specific CD4+ T cells before sequencing. Once cultured for roughly nine days, the cells underwent separation to obtain CD4+ T cells. Participants were given two doses of BNT162b2 or mRNA-1273 vaccine. The vaccine recipients had no prior SARS-CoV-2 infection, with negative nucleocapsid antibodies. In culture with 8 to 10 IU/ml IL-2 and approximately 9.1 ug/ml peptides, PBMC were grown at 1.5 million to 2.5 million per well. Using immunoSEQ multiplex PCR, the repertoire was profiled, and TCRdb retains in-frame clones only, with some absent. This repertoire shows around 14,000 clones, approximately 68% found once; its top ten account for 9.9%. The source material was CD4+ T cells from PBMCs cultured with SARS-CoV-2 spike peptides, sampled after COVID-19 vaccination. The sequence was collected from a human donor who received a COVID-19 vaccine.

The CDR3 DNA reads TGTGCCAGCTCACCTGGGGGCGGCAACACTGAAGCTTTCTTT. It translates to CASSPGGGNTEAFF. This chain links TRBV18 with TRBJ1-1, with a tentative D call TRBD1 (6 bases). The CDR3 sequence is 14 residues long. The germline V and J ends were trimmed by 3 bases and 2 bases, with 10 bases remaining between them. Germline values: CDR1 KGHSH, CDR2 LQKENI.